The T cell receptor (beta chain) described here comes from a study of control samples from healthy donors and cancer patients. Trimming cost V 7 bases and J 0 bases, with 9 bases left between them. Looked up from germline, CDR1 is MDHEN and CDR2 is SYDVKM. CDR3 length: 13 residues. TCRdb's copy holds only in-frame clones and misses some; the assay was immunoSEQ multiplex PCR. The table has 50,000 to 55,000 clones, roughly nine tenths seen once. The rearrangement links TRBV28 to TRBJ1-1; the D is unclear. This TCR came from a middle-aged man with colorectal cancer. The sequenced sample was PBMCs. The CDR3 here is CASKTPMNTEAFF. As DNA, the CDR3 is TGTGCCAGCAAAACACCTATGAACACTGAAGCTTTCTTT.